The entry that follows covers one TCR beta chain sequence. No antigen is known for it. The length of the CDR3 is 15 residues. CDR1 DFQATT and CDR2 SNEGSKA come from the germline V gene (reference sequence). V lost 5 bases to trimming and J lost 5 bases; unmatched junction nucleotides: 15. This specimen comes from a study of T cells in Graves' hyperthyroidism and ophthalmopathy. About the research overall: It was at initial diagnosis, before any treatment, that peripheral blood was collected. Points from the study as a whole: Clonotypes that were expanded in thyroid above 0.001 mostly appeared in blood too.

Authors of the study amplified TCR beta CDR3 regions from RNA transcripts. An initial round of RT-PCR targeting the TCR CDR3 relied on the HTBI primer set. MiXCR was run by TCRdb on the multiplex PCR reads, yielding one entry per CDR3 protein. The repertoire consists of hundreds of thousands of distinct CDR3 sequences, with less than 20% occurring once and the leading ten covering less than 55%. The TCR sequence derives from a man aged 40-55 years with Graves' ophthalmopathy. Sequenced sample: blood. The V gene is TRBV20-1, the J gene TRBJ2-7; 7 nucleotides agree with TRBD1. The CDR3 protein is CSALGGPGGGDEQYF. The CDR3 nucleotides are TGCAGTGCTCTAGGGGGCCCAGGGGGTGGGGACGAGCAGTACTTC.